The clone carrying this T cell receptor (beta chain) occurred a few times. The antigen is unknown. The data derive from a study of shared clonotypes between healthy human individuals. The CDR3 is 15 residues long. V lost 3 bases and J lost 5; bases outside the gene matches: 8. Germline V gene data show CDR1 as SGDLS and CDR2 as YYNGEE. Broader study findings: A few donors had 5% to 6% of their naive CD4 clonotypes in common.

TCRdb's table, derived via immunoSEQ multiplex PCR, lists solely in-frame clones and lacks some. The sample shows under 150,000 clones, approximately 70% of them seen only once. The TCR sequence derives from a woman aged 25 to 39 in good health. V is TRBV9 and J is TRBJ1-2; 9 nucleotides align to TRBD1. The sample consisted of memory CD8+ T cells sorted from blood. Subset given: CD45RO+ cells pooled with CCR7-negative TemRA cells. The DNA of the CDR3 is TGTGCCAGCAGCGCAGCCGGGACAGGGTCTTATGGCTACACCTTC. Its translation is CASSAAGTGSYGYTF.